What follows are 15 T cell receptor beta chains derived from one specimen sequenced in a study of glioma-infiltrating T cells after dendritic cell vaccination. Documented time point: after dendritic cell vaccination, including at tumor progression/relapse. Assay: immunoSEQ multiplex PCR; the TCRdb copy retains only in-frame clones and omits some. The sample carries fewer than 90,000 clones, over 80% recorded once. The material was blood, obtained after dendritic cell vaccination. The receptors were gathered from a human donor with glioblastoma.

This sequence joins TRBV5-4 and TRBJ1-2; unclear D gene. Germline-derived CDR1 and CDR2 are SGHNT and YYREEE (reference sequence). Trimming pared 0 bases from V and 1 base from J, leaving 7 bases between. The CDR3 runs 14 residues. CDR3 nucleotides: TGTGCCAGCAGCTTGGAAGGACTTAACTATGGCTACACCTTC. Protein: CASSLEGLNYGYTF.

The V call is TRBV5-1, the J call TRBJ2-7; D may be TRBD2 (6 bases). The CDR3 covers 15 residues. V was pared by 4 bases and J by 0 bases, with 14 bases between. The germline CDR1 and CDR2 sequences are SGHRS and YFSETQ. CDR3 protein: CASSISGQPSYEQYF. In DNA, the CDR3 is TGCGCCAGCAGCATTAGCGGACAACCCTCCTACGAGCAGTACTTC.

This sequence joins TRBV4-2 and TRBJ1-4, with 9 bases lining up with TRBD1. This CDR3 contains 14 residues. CDR1 LGHNA and CDR2 YNFKEQ come from the germline V gene. The V and J ends lost 10 bases and 9 bases, in that order; junction bases with no gene match: 12. The CDR3 loop is CATQHRGRRKKLFF. CDR3 DNA sequence: TGTGCCACCCAACACAGGGGGCGTAGGAAAAAACTGTTTTTT.

This clone was observed a handful of times. The chain couples TRBV30 to TRBJ2-7; possible D gene TRBD1, 5 bases. Trimming took 0 bases from V and 2 from J, leaving 8 bases between them. CDR3 length: 13 residues. The germline CDR1 and CDR2 sequences are GTSNPN and SVGIG (reference sequence). CDR3: CAWSVQAAYEQYF. In nucleotides, the CDR3 is TGTGCCTGGAGTGTACAGGCAGCCTACGAGCAGTACTTC.

The chain has TRBV14 and TRBJ2-3, with 10 nucleotides matching TRBD2. The CDR3 extends over 17 amino acids. The junction had 5 bases not matched to a gene; V was cut back by 1 base and J by 1 base. The germline CDR1 and CDR2 sequences are SGHDN and FVKESK. The CDR3 nucleotides read TGTGCCAGCAGCCAAGTAAAGCGGGGGGGCGGCACAGATACGCAGTATTTT. Its protein product is CASSQVKRGGGTDTQYF.

The rearrangement links TRBV30 to TRBJ1-1; possible D gene TRBD1, 6 bases. Trimming took 0 bases from V and 7 from J, leaving 6 bases between them. The germline gives CDR1 GTSNPN, CDR2 SVGIG (reference sequence). This CDR3 spans 11 amino acids. The CDR3 region has the DNA TGTGCCTGGAGTGTAGGGGGTGAAGCTTTCTTT. It yields the protein CAWSVGGEAFF.

The chain joins TRBV7-3 to TRBJ2-3; D perhaps matches TRBD1 (5 bases). The CDR3 runs 13 residues. CDR1 and CDR2 from the germline V gene are SGHTA and FQGTGA. V dropped 2 bases and J dropped 6 bases, with 9 bases sitting between them. The CDR3 bases are TGTGCCAGCAGCTTATTGAAGGGGGATACGCAGTATTTT. This gives the protein CASSLLKGDTQYF.

This chain links TRBV6-5 with TRBJ2-1, with a tentative D call TRBD1 (5 bases). CDR1 is MNHEY and CDR2 is SVGAGI in the germline V gene. The CDR3 contains 13 residues. V was pared by 6 bases and J by 3 bases, with 9 bases between. The CDR3 DNA sequence: TGTGCCAGCAGACTTGACAGCTACAATGAGCAGTTCTTC. Its translation: CASRLDSYNEQFF.

This clone was recorded a few times. The chain has TRBV15 and TRBJ2-7, with D possibly being TRBD1 (6 bases). Germline V lookup: CDR1 LNHNV, CDR2 YYDKDF (reference sequence). The CDR3 contains 16 residues. Trimming stripped 0 bases from V and 1 base from J, with 13 bases between. In DNA, the CDR3 is TGTGCCACCAGCAGAGACTACAGGGTCCCTTCCTACGAGCAGTACTTC. This sequence encodes CATSRDYRVPSYEQYF.

The rearrangement joins TRBV7-8 to TRBJ1-5, with 9 positions matching TRBD1. Germline CDR1 reads SGHVS; CDR2 reads FQNEAQ. V was clipped by 5 bases and J by 1 base; unmatched bases: 3. This CDR3 is 15 amino acids long. CDR3 residues: CASSKTGGSNQPQHF. CDR3 DNA sequence: TGTGCCAGCAGCAAGACAGGGGGGAGCAATCAGCCCCAGCATTTT.

The chain is built from TRBV28 and TRBJ2-3; TRBD2 might be the D (5 bases). Trimming left V 6 bases short and J 3 bases short, with 13 bases between. The CDR3 is made up of 14 amino acids. Germline V gene lookup returns CDR1 MDHEN and CDR2 SYDVKM. As DNA, the CDR3 is TGTGCCAGCAGCTCGACGGGCGGGACAGATACGCAGTATTTT. This translates into CASSSTGGTDTQYF.

V and J are TRBV7-2 and TRBJ2-7; D perhaps matches TRBD2 (6 bases). The germline gives CDR1 SGHTA, CDR2 FQGNSA. This CDR3 is 16 amino acids long. V gave up 4 bases and J gave up 0 bases, with 16 bases separating them. The CDR3, as DNA: TGTGCCAGCAGCTCGCGAGCGGGTTCCGACTCCTACGAGCAGTACTTC. Its translation is CASSSRAGSDSYEQYF.

The rearrangement uses TRBV5-1 and TRBJ1-4, with TRBD1 matching 7 bases. Germline loops: CDR1 SGHRS, CDR2 YFSETQ. V shed 0 bases, J shed 6 bases, and the junction held 5 bases outside the gene matches. CDR3 length: 15 amino acids. The CDR3 protein is CASSLVQGEYEKLFF. As DNA, the CDR3 is TGCGCCAGCAGCTTGGTGCAGGGGGAATATGAAAAACTGTTTTTT.

This sequence joins TRBV2 and TRBJ2-7; 8 bases agree with TRBD2. V shed 2 bases and J 2 bases; nucleotides not matched to a gene: 2. Germline V gives CDR1 SNHLY, CDR2 FYNNEI. The CDR3 covers 14 residues. CDR3 loop: CASSEFGGAYEQYF. In DNA form, the CDR3 reads TGTGCCAGCAGTGAATTCGGGGGGGCCTACGAGCAGTACTTC.

The chain couples TRBV2 to TRBJ2-7; D is perhaps TRBD1 (6 bases). V lost 6 bases, J lost 3 bases, and 12 bases lay in between. The CDR3 has 13 amino acids. Germline CDR1 SNHLY, CDR2 FYNNEI. In nucleotides, the CDR3 is TGTGCCAGCAGCACCGGGACAAACTACGAGCAGTACTTC. Translated, it gives CASSTGTNYEQYF.